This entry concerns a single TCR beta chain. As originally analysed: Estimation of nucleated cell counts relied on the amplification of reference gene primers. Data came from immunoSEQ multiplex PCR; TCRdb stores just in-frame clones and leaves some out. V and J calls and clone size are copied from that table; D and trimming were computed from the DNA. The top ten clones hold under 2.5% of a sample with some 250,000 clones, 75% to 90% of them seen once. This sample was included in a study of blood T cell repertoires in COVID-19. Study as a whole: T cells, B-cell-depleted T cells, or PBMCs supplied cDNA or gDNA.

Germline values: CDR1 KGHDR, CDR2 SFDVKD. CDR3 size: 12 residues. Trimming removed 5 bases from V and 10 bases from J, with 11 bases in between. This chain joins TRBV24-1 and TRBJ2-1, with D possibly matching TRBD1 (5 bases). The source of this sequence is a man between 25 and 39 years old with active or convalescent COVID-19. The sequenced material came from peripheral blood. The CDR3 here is CATSARGAEQFF. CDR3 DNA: TGTGCCACCAGTGCTCGTGGGGCGGAGCAGTTCTTC.